One T cell receptor beta chain is described in this entry. These data originate in a study of blood T cell repertoires in COVID-19. Study as a whole: Some COVID-19 samples were acute and others convalescent; all came from the United States, Italy and Spain. T cells, B-cell-depleted T cells, or PBMCs provided the cDNA or gDNA that served as material.

Original data processing: Estimation of nucleated cell counts was performed using reference gene primer amplification. Only in-frame clones appear in the TCRdb table, and some are missing; sequencing was by immunoSEQ multiplex PCR. V, J and clone size are those of that table, while D and trimming were read from the DNA. The profile shows tens of thousands of clones, 85% of them singletons. V lost 2 bases and J 3 bases, leaving 10 bases between the germline ends. This CDR3 comprises 14 residues. CDR1 ENHRY and CDR2 SYGVKD come from the germline V gene. The gene calls are TRBV10-3 and TRBJ2-5, with D unclear. This receptor was obtained from a woman aged 70-85 years with acute or convalescent COVID-19. The sequencing sample was made of peripheral blood. CDR3 in amino acids: CAISETLSEETQYF. As DNA, the CDR3 is TGTGCCATCAGTGAGACCTTGTCGGAAGAGACCCAGTACTTC.